The TCR beta chain described here comes from a study of T cell repertoires in cytomegalovirus infection. Study overall: HLA-B-restricted CMV epitopes that are well studied were used alongside recently identified HLA-C-restricted ones. Regarding the study as a whole: CMV-specific TCR beta clonotypes restricted by HLA-C were the ones dominating the ex vivo response. Cumulative public TCR beta family frequency identified carriers of CMV plus the relevant HLA.

The sample holds a few counts of this clonotype. Its antigen is still unknown. TCRdb re-called the reads through MiXCR, storing one row per CDR3 protein. The sample has under 350,000 distinct CDR3 sequences; approximately 22% are singletons. V lost 6 bases and J lost 7; bases outside the gene matches: 9. The CDR3 spans 16 residues. The clonotype originates from a human donor in good health (CMV status not recorded). Some clones in this sample may be carry-over from other donors' samples. Sample: cultured PBMCs, taken from culture after CMV antigen stimulation. The chain uses TRBV12-3 or TRBV12-4 and TRBJ2-1; 13 bases map to TRBD2. CDR3 DNA sequence: TGTGCCAGCAGGCCGGGCGGGACTAGCGGGGAGAATGAGCAGTTCTTC. As protein: CASRPGGTSGENEQFF.